This T cell receptor (beta chain) was found in a study of PD-1 blockade in mismatch repair-deficient tumors (dated by TCRdb to the late 2010s). About the investigation overall: The trial enrolled about 90 consecutive patients with under 15 mismatch repair-deficient cancer types between 2013 and 2016, all previously treated and progressing. Tumor-associated T cell clones in the peripheral blood of patients responding to PD-1 blockade were tracked using deep sequencing of TCR CDR3 regions. On the study overall, not on this receptor specifically: Rapid expansion after pembrolizumab followed by contraction, generally before radiologic responses, was shown by tumor-resident clones, which were often undetectable in blood before treatment.

Mismatch repair deficiency was established in every enrolled patient by polymerase chain reaction or immunohistochemistry. TCR sequencing was performed for a few patients who responded to pembrolizumab therapy. In the phase II trial, pembrolizumab PD-1 blockade was tested prospectively in advanced mismatch repair-deficient cancers, no matter which tissue of origin the cancers came from. Serial peripheral blood T cell samples were collected before and at multiple times after starting PD-1 blockade. Blood sampling time points were reported as weeks after the first dose of pembrolizumab. About this clone itself: The antigen it recognizes is unknown. Per-base quality was not reported, and no clone a single base away is much larger than it.

The library was prepared using the immunoSEQ multiplex PCR assay. TCRdb's version of the immuneACCESS table is confined to in-frame rearrangements and falls short of the full clone set. An unresolved V gene accounts for under half of the shortfall where checked; the remainder is of unknown origin. The sample table shows more than 50,000 clones, and approximately 90% are seen once. The ten largest make up approximately 15% of the sample. Sequencing used peripheral blood, obtained 52 weeks after starting pembrolizumab. The receptor was derived from an adult with mismatch repair-deficient cancer.

Here is the DNA: TGTGCCAGCAGTGTAACTAGCGCCTACAATGAGCAGTTCTTC. It is translated as CASSVTSAYNEQFF. The chain joins TRBV27 to TRBJ2-1, with 7 bases matching TRBD2. CDR1 and CDR2, looked up from the germline V gene (reference sequence), are MNHEY and SMNVEV. Compared with germline, V lacks 5 bases and J lacks 2 bases; bases without a gene match: 3. From cysteine to phenylalanine, the CDR3 is 14 amino acids long. The CDR3 DNA has 42 bases and is translated from base 1.